This is a list of T cell receptor beta chains from one sample in a study of cytomegalovirus exposure and HLA in healthy donors. Sequenced by immunoSEQ multiplex PCR; TCRdb stores in-frame clones only, minus some. The sample holds about 120,000 clones; roughly 74% are singletons and the top ten take 0.87%. The sequenced sample was PBMCs. These receptors were collected from a woman aged 25 to 39 in good health and CMV-seronegative. Both conserved end residues are part of each CDR3. A D gene is named only where the DNA matches it firmly. A row's size may be missing; if present it is once, few, many or a size class.

d_call,j_call,v_call,clone_size,cdr3_aa,cdr3_nt
.,TRBJ1-3,TRBV19,.,CASSIVGGSGNTIYF,TGTGCCAGTAGTATAGTCGGAGGCTCTGGAAACACCATATATTTT
TRBD1,TRBJ2-7,TRBV6-1,few,CASSSPGQGVYEQYF,TGTGCCAGCAGCTCACCGGGACAGGGAGTCTACGAGCAGTACTTC
.,TRBJ2-6,TRBV5-1,.,CASSLDEVGFPGGANVLTF,TGCGCCAGCAGCTTGGATGAAGTCGGCTTTCCGGGAGGGGCCAACGTCCTGACTTTC
TRBD2,TRBJ2-5,TRBV6-5,once,CASSQRLAGQETQYF,TGTGCCAGCAGTCAACGACTAGCGGGGCAAGAGACCCAGTACTTC
TRBD1,TRBJ1-2,TRBV4-1,.,CASSQGDSTKFYGYTF,TGCGCCAGCAGCCAAGGGGACAGTACCAAATTCTATGGCTACACCTTC
TRBD1,TRBJ1-2,TRBV30,.,CAWSPSGTGVYGYTF,TGTGCCTGGAGTCCCTCCGGGACAGGGGTCTATGGCTACACCTTC
.,TRBJ2-7,TRBV19,.,CASSFGGTYEQYF,TGTGCCAGTAGTTTTGGGGGGACCTACGAGCAGTACTTC
.,TRBJ1-4,TRBV6-5,few,CASSLDWNEKLFF,TGTGCCAGCAGTTTGGACTGGAATGAAAAACTGTTTTTT
TRBD1,TRBJ1-1,TRBV5-6,.,CASSRGTGGAVAFF,TGTGCCAGCAGCCGCGGGACAGGGGGCGCGGTGGCTTTCTTT
.,TRBJ1-2,TRBV30,few,CAWSINRARGYGYTF,TGTGCCTGGAGTATTAACAGGGCTCGGGGCTATGGCTACACCTTC